The 2 T cell receptor beta chains reported below all come from one sample, sequenced in a study of blood T cell repertoires in COVID-19. Sequencing used immunoSEQ multiplex PCR; TCRdb keeps in-frame clones, though not all of them. The data contain approximately 76,000 clones, more than 80% of them seen just once; the ten biggest clones take up about a third. Sequenced input: peripheral blood. These receptor sequences come from a woman older than 75 with active or convalescent COVID-19.

In its sample, this clone was seen once. The chain employs TRBV3-1 (or the pseudogene TRBV3-2) and TRBJ2-3; D may be TRBD2 (6 bases). CDR1 and CDR2 from the germline V gene are LGHDT and YNNKEL (reference sequence). The CDR3 is 17 residues long. V was pared by 1 base and J by 14 bases, with 28 bases between. DNA for the CDR3: TGTGCCAGCAGCCAAGTGGGGGTATGTTTTTACGGGACTGATTCGTATTTT. Protein: CASSQVGVCFYGTDSYF.

The chain uses TRBV7-8 and TRBJ2-1; 11 nucleotides line up with TRBD2. CDR1 and CDR2 from the germline V gene are SGHVS and FQNEAQ. The CDR3 covers 15 residues. Germline trimming cut 5 bases from V and 7 bases from J; bases unmatched to any gene: 7. The CDR3: CASSPLASGGNEQFF. CDR3 in DNA: TGTGCCAGCAGCCCACTGGCTAGCGGGGGGAATGAGCAGTTCTTC.